This passage covers 21 T cell receptor beta chains from one sample sequenced in a study of blood T cells in healthy people across ages. A second PCR, run for roughly 7 to 12 cycles, used a sample-barcoded 5' primer plus a J-beta primer mix. TCRdb used MiXCR to reprocess the 5' RACE reads, holding one entry per CDR3 protein. The data show about 1,500,000 distinct CDR3 sequences, roughly 27% seen once. Specimen: blood. The receptors were sampled from a woman between 25 and 40 years old in good health.

The V gene is TRBV6-1, the J gene TRBJ2-1; tentatively, D is TRBD2 (7 bases). Per the germline V gene, CDR1 is MNHNS and CDR2 is SASEGT. This CDR3 has 15 amino acids. V was cut by 1 base and J by 5 bases, with 12 bases left in between. CDR3 sequence reads: CASSEVGGRDNEQFF. CDR3 nucleotides: TGTGCCAGCAGTGAAGTGGGGGGGCGGGACAATGAGCAGTTCTTC.

The chain is built from TRBV30 and TRBJ2-1, with D perhaps TRBD2 (7 bases). This CDR3 spans 15 amino acids. The germline CDR1 and CDR2 sequences are GTSNPN and SVGIG (reference sequence). V lost 0 bases to trimming and J lost 10 bases, with 19 bases between them. The DNA of the CDR3 is TGTGCCTGGAGTGTTGTCGCGGGGGCCGGAGGGGAGCAGTTCTTC. Residues: CAWSVVAGAGGEQFF.

As concerns this clonotype: The junction does not match germline at one end; this may be a read error. The chain recombines TRBV13 with TRBJ1-2; D is uncertain. Germline lookup yields CDR1 PRHDT and CDR2 FYEKMQ (reference sequence). The CDR3 has 16 amino acids. The CDR3 region has the DNA TGTGCCAGCAGCTCGAGACTAGACGGTTTTAGGTATGGCTGCACCTTC. Translation: CASSSRLDGFRYGCTF.

This clonotype showed up just a few times. The chain joins TRBV2 to TRBJ1-5; tentatively, D is TRBD1 (5 bases). Trimming shortened V by 2 bases and J by 2 bases, and 7 bases separated the two germline ends. This CDR3 has 14 residues. Germline values: CDR1 SNHLY, CDR2 FYNNEI. CDR3 protein: CASSERDGNQPQHF. The CDR3 coding sequence is TGTGCCAGCAGTGAACGGGACGGCAATCAGCCCCAGCATTTT.

Details on this clonotype: One end of the junction varies from germline; a read error may be responsible. The rearrangement links TRBV4-3 to TRBJ2-1; 13 nucleotides agree with TRBD2. Germline CDR1 is LGHNA and CDR2 is YSLEER. This CDR3 has 19 residues. The CDR3 DNA is TGCGCCAGCAGCCAAGGAACCGGGACTAGCGGGATCTCCTACAGTGAGCAGTTCTTC. Translation: CASSQGTGTSGISYSEQFF.

This chain connects TRBV9 to TRBJ2-2, with 11 bases identical to TRBD2. V lost 0 bases to trimming and J lost 5 bases; unmatched junction nucleotides: 9. The germline CDR1 and CDR2 sequences are SGDLS and YYNGEE. CDR3 length: 18 residues. The CDR3 coding sequence is TGTGCCAGCAGCGTAGCAACGGTCGGACTAGCGGGTACCGGGGAGCTGTTTTTT. Residues: CASSVATVGLAGTGELFF.

A remark on this clonotype: Sequence at one end of the junction differs from germline and may be a read error. V and J are TRBV10-2 and TRBJ2-2, with TRBD1 matching 7 bases. Looked up from germline, CDR1 is WSHSY and CDR2 is SAAADI. This CDR3 is built from 16 residues. DNA for the CDR3: TGCGCCAGCATGACGAGACAGGGATGGGACACCGGGGAGCGGTTTTTT. It specifies CASMTRQGWDTGERFF.

The chain joins TRBV11-2 to TRBJ2-1; D is ambiguous. This CDR3 has 12 residues. The V end was cut by 5 bases, the J end by 8 bases, with 10 bases between. The germline V gene has CDR1 SGHAT and CDR2 FQNNGV. In DNA, the CDR3 is TGTGCCAGCAGCCCCGAAGCGTATGAGCAGTTCTTC. Protein sequence: CASSPEAYEQFF.

The rearrangement joins TRBV6-6 to TRBJ2-4, with 7 nucleotides matching TRBD1. V dropped 5 bases and J dropped 7; count of bases not matched to a gene: 8. CDR1 is MNHNY and CDR2 is SVGAGI in the germline V gene (reference sequence). The CDR3 sequence is 14 residues long. The CDR3 region has the DNA TGTGCCAGCAGTAACCGGGACAGAGGGAACATTCAGTACTTC. It yields the protein CASSNRDRGNIQYF.

A few counts support this clonotype. The chain couples TRBV7-2 to TRBJ2-7, with TRBD2 identical over 8 bases. In germline, CDR1 is SGHTA, CDR2 FQGNSA. This CDR3 has 14 amino acids. Trimming removed 5 bases from V and 6 bases from J; junction bases left unmatched: 9. Here the CDR3 DNA reads TGTGCCAGCAGCACGGGAGGGTTCCAGGTCGAGCAGTACTTC. This encodes CASSTGGFQVEQYF.

This clonotype was found a few times. V and J are TRBV29-1 and TRBJ1-1; D is unclear. CDR3 length: 12 residues. Trimming removed 3 bases from V and 0 bases from J, with 5 bases in between. CDR1 and CDR2 (germline): SQVTM, ANQGSEA. The CDR3 reads CSVDWMNTEAFF. The DNA of the CDR3 is TGCAGCGTTGACTGGATGAACACTGAAGCTTTCTTT.

The chain is built from TRBV5-1 and TRBJ2-1; D is uncertain. The V gene lost 1 base and the J gene lost 2 bases, with 16 bases spanning the gap. The CDR3 is 17 amino acids. Germline V gene data show CDR1 as SGHRS and CDR2 as YFSETQ. The DNA of the CDR3 is TGCGCCAGCAGCTTGTGGGGTGAACGGAGTACCTACAATGAGCAGTTCTTC. It codes for CASSLWGERSTYNEQFF.

This chain joins TRBV9 and TRBJ2-5; possible D gene TRBD2, 5 bases. The CDR3 is 15 residues long. Germline V gives CDR1 SGDLS, CDR2 YYNGEE. Trimming left V 3 bases short and J 0 bases short, with 12 bases between. The CDR3 loop is CASSAWGDHQETQYF. The CDR3, as DNA: TGTGCCAGCAGCGCCTGGGGAGACCACCAAGAGACCCAGTACTTC.

In regard to this clonotype: At one end, the junction sequence differs from germline, possibly due to a read error. This chain connects TRBV5-1 to TRBJ2-4, with a tentative D call TRBD1 (6 bases). The end of the DNA fits TRBJ2-7 better, so the J call may be wrong. CDR1 SGHRS and CDR2 YFSETQ come from the germline V gene. This CDR3 spans 15 amino acids. CDR3 region: CAGSPRRQDEGEQYF. Here the CDR3 DNA reads TGCGCCGGCAGCCCGAGAAGACAGGACGAGGGCGAGCAGTACTTC.

The chain uses TRBV4-1 and TRBJ2-5; D not certain. V lost 3 bases to trimming and J lost 2 bases, with 13 bases between them. The germline V gene encodes CDR1 MGHRA and CDR2 YSYEKL. This CDR3 is 15 amino acids long. Written as DNA, the CDR3 is TGCGCCAGCAGCCAGCATCCTAGTTCACAAGAGACCCAGTACTTC. This codes for CASSQHPSSQETQYF.

In its sample, this clonotype was seen many times. The chain combines TRBV6-1 with TRBJ2-1; no clear D gene. Germline-derived CDR1 and CDR2 are MNHNS and SASEGT. The V end lost 7 bases, the J end lost 4 bases, and 11 bases lay between the germline ends. The CDR3 runs to 13 residues. The CDR3 loop reads CASKPAGYNEQFF. The CDR3 nucleotides are TGTGCCAGCAAGCCCGCAGGTTACAATGAGCAGTTCTTC.

This clonotype was found many times. This sequence joins TRBV7-9 and TRBJ2-7, with 7 bases lining up with TRBD1. CDR1 SEHNR and CDR2 FQNEAQ come from the germline V gene (reference sequence). The CDR3 is made up of 14 amino acids. V lost 6 bases to trimming and J lost 5 bases; unmatched junction nucleotides: 10. The CDR3 nucleotides are TGTGCCAGCAGGCGATTGAGACAGGGTGACGAGCAGTACTTC. It encodes CASRRLRQGDEQYF.

This clonotype appeared a few times. This rearrangement joins TRBV7-2 to TRBJ2-1, with 8 bases fitting TRBD2. CDR3 length equals 17 residues. CDR1 is SGHTA and CDR2 is FQGNSA in the germline V gene. Germline trimming cut 2 bases from V and 1 base from J; bases unmatched to any gene: 7. CDR3 protein: CASSLRGAGGSYNEQFF. The CDR3 coding sequence is TGTGCCAGCAGCTTAAGGGGGGCGGGGGGTTCCTACAATGAGCAGTTCTTC.

In its sample, this clonotype was seen once. This may be a read error, as it is one base from a much larger clone. The chain joins TRBV4-3 to TRBJ2-1; D unclear. V dropped 3 bases and J dropped 5 bases, with 5 bases sitting between them. Germline V CDR1 and CDR2: LGHNA, YSLEER. The CDR3 spans 12 residues. This chain's CDR3 is CASSHDHNEQFF. DNA for the CDR3: TGCGCCAGCAGCCACGATCACAATGAGCAGTTCTTC.

This clonotype was detected only a few times. The chain recombines TRBV9 with TRBJ2-1, with D possibly TRBD2 on 5 matching bases. CDR1 and CDR2 (germline): SGDLS, YYNGEE. The CDR3 totals 14 residues. V lost 0 bases to trimming and J lost 10 bases, with 14 bases between them. CDR3 region: CASSVVLNGGEQFF. CDR3 nucleotide sequence: TGTGCCAGCAGCGTAGTTCTAAACGGCGGGGAGCAGTTCTTC.

The chain links TRBV7-9 to TRBJ1-2, with 9 nucleotides matching TRBD1. V dropped 6 bases and J dropped 5; count of bases not matched to a gene: 7. The CDR3 loop spans 14 amino acids. The germline CDR1 and CDR2 sequences are SEHNR and FQNEAQ (reference sequence). The CDR3 region is CASRQGTGNYGYTF. In nucleotides, the CDR3 is TGTGCCAGCAGACAGGGGACAGGGAATTATGGCTACACCTTC.